Each of the 27 T cell receptor beta chains below was sequenced from the same sample in a study of graft-versus-host responses after intestinal transplantation (dated by TCRdb to the early 2020s). This sample's time point label indicates: cells obtained before transplantation from donor or recipient. Library prep was done by the immunoSEQ multiplex PCR assay. As stored in TCRdb, this immuneACCESS dataset retains in-frame rearrangements with V and J assigned. A fraction of the clones does not appear; measured against another copy, unresolved V genes explain less than half of the discrepancy, and the remainder lacks a known reason. This sample is represented by approximately 81,000 clones; around 87% of them were singletons. In total, the top ten clones hold less than 9.5% of the sample. Antigen specificity for these receptors is unknown. Source: unstimulated CD8+ T cells sorted from spleen or lymph node cells, taken before transplant. All receptors come from a human donor who was the organ donor for an intestinal transplant.

The chain couples TRBV4-1 to TRBJ2-1, with 12 bases matching TRBD2. Looked up from germline, CDR1 is MGHRA and CDR2 is YSYEKL. The V segment lost 3 bases and the J segment 3 bases; nucleotides outside the gene matches: 0. The length of the CDR3 is 15 residues. The CDR3 region is CASSQTSGGYNEQFF. DNA for the CDR3: TGCGCCAGCAGCCAGACTAGCGGGGGCTACAATGAGCAGTTCTTC.

This clone was counted once. The CDR3 sequence is CASSLLAGPYNEQFF. CDR3 nucleotide sequence: TGTGCCAGCAGTTTACTAGCGGGGCCGTACAATGAGCAGTTCTTC. The chain combines TRBV27 with TRBJ2-1, with 9 positions matching TRBD2. The V and J ends lost 2 bases and 4 bases, in that order; junction bases with no gene match: 3. CDR3 length: 15 amino acids. Germline-derived CDR1 and CDR2 are MNHEY and SMNVEV (reference sequence).

The V gene is TRBV28, the J gene TRBJ1-5; TRBD1 matches at 9 bases. With V trimmed by 5 bases and J by 1 base, 3 bases remained unmatched. The CDR3 loop spans 15 amino acids. Germline loops: CDR1 MDHEN, CDR2 SYDVKM. In nucleotides, the CDR3 is TGTGCCAGCAGTGGACAGGGGCTAAGCAATCAGCCCCAGCATTTT. Protein sequence: CASSGQGLSNQPQHF.

This rearrangement joins TRBV4-1 to TRBJ1-1, with 10 bases matching TRBD1. The ends lost 5 bases at V and 11 bases at J; junction bases unmatched: 14. Per the germline V gene, CDR1 is MGHRA and CDR2 is YSYEKL. The CDR3 runs 15 residues. CDR3 residues: CASSKTGTGEVRAFF. Written as DNA, the CDR3 is TGCGCCAGCAGCAAAACCGGGACAGGGGAGGTTAGGGCTTTCTTT.

The genes are TRBV2 and TRBJ2-4, with D possibly TRBD2 on 7 matching bases. Germline CDR1 reads SNHLY; CDR2 reads FYNNEI. The CDR3 length is 19 residues. The germline V and J ends were trimmed by 6 bases and 8 bases, with 32 bases remaining between them. CDR3 nucleotides: TGTGCCAGCAGCGACGTTGCTCCCGGAGTAGCGGGTGAGGGGGACATTCAGTACTTC. It encodes CASSDVAPGVAGEGDIQYF.

The gene calls are TRBV18 and TRBJ2-7; D remains unclear. V lost 5 bases and J 3 bases, leaving 8 bases between the germline ends. Germline assignment: CDR1 KGHSH and CDR2 LQKENI. The CDR3 totals 12 residues. CDR3 DNA sequence: TGTGCCAGCTCATCCTTCGGCTACGAGCAGTACTTC. Its translation is CASSSFGYEQYF.

The rearrangement joins TRBV9 to TRBJ2-7; D is possibly TRBD1 (6 bases). V lost 0 bases and J lost 3, with 16 bases in between. CDR1 and CDR2 from the germline V gene are SGDLS and YYNGEE. This CDR3 spans 16 amino acids. The CDR3 coding sequence is TGTGCCAGCAGCGTAGGCTATCAGGGGTCGGACTACGAGCAGTACTTC. Protein sequence: CASSVGYQGSDYEQYF.

The chain recombines TRBV5-1 with TRBJ1-2; D gene ambiguous. CDR1 and CDR2 from the germline V gene are SGHRS and YFSETQ. The CDR3 length is 13 residues. Trimming stripped 4 bases from V and 2 bases from J, with 9 bases between. CDR3 in DNA: TGCGCCAGCAGCCTCGTCCGGAACTATGGCTACACCTTC. Amino acid sequence: CASSLVRNYGYTF.

The V call is TRBV9, the J call TRBJ2-1, with TRBD2 identical over 10 bases. CDR3 length equals 14 residues. Germline CDR1 is SGDLS and CDR2 is YYNGEE. The V segment lost 6 bases and the J segment 4 bases; nucleotides outside the gene matches: 4. CDR3 nucleotides: TGTGCCAGCAACCTAGCGGGGGATTACAATGAGCAGTTCTTC. Residues: CASNLAGDYNEQFF.

This clone was seen just once. The genes are TRBV28 and TRBJ1-4; D gene uncertain. This CDR3 has 17 residues. Trimming removed 2 bases at V and 0 bases at J, with 13 bases between. The germline CDR1 and CDR2 sequences are MDHEN and SYDVKM. This CDR3 reads CASSLGFGGPTNEKLFF. In DNA, the CDR3 is TGTGCCAGCAGTTTAGGATTTGGCGGCCCAACTAATGAAAAACTGTTTTTT. The full variable domain, completed using reference TRBV28 and TRBJ1-4, is DVKVTQSSRYLVKRTGEKVFLECVQDMDHENMFWYRQDPGLGLRLIYFSYDVKMKEKGDIPEGYSVSREKKERFSLILESASTNQTSMYLCASSLGFGGPTNEKLFFGSGTQLSVL.

The V and J genes are TRBV7-8 and TRBJ2-5, with TRBD1 as a possible D gene (5 bases). The germline V gene has CDR1 SGHVS and CDR2 FQNEAQ. V was trimmed by 6 bases and J by 3 bases, leaving 14 bases between them. The CDR3 runs to 14 residues. CDR3 sequence reads: CASRSRQWEETQYF. For the CDR3, the DNA is TGTGCCAGCAGGAGCAGACAGTGGGAAGAGACCCAGTACTTC.

The rearrangement joins TRBV28 to TRBJ2-7; D is perhaps TRBD2 (6 bases). CDR3 length: 15 amino acids. The V and J ends lost 5 bases and 5 bases respectively, with 19 bases between them. Germline CDR1 MDHEN, CDR2 SYDVKM. The CDR3 region has the DNA TGTGCCAGCAGTACGACGGGGGACTCTCCCCACGAGCAGTACTTC. This translates into CASSTTGDSPHEQYF.

The chain uses TRBV28 and TRBJ1-5; TRBD1 matches 7 bases. The CDR3 contains 15 residues. The germline gives CDR1 MDHEN, CDR2 SYDVKM. V lost 2 bases and J lost 1; bases outside the gene matches: 2. CDR3 amino acids: CASSLLTGSNQPQHF. The CDR3 DNA follows: TGTGCCAGCAGTTTACTGACAGGGAGCAATCAGCCCCAGCATTTT.

This clone was observed a handful of times. The chain couples TRBV5-8 to TRBJ1-6; D is possibly TRBD1 (6 bases). Germline V gene lookup returns CDR1 SGHTS and CDR2 YDEGEE. The length of the CDR3 is 15 residues. V was pared by 4 bases and J by 1 base, with 9 bases between. The CDR3 loop is CASSAGDSYNSPLHF. As DNA, the CDR3 is TGTGCCAGCAGCGCAGGGGATTCCTATAATTCACCCCTCCACTTT.

CDR3 loop: CSVVRTHRSQQYF. As DNA, the CDR3 is TGCAGCGTTGTTAGGACCCATCGCTCACAGCAGTACTTC. The V call is TRBV29-1, the J call TRBJ2-7; D unclear. This CDR3 region has 13 residues. Germline CDR1 SQVTM, CDR2 ANQGSEA. The V and J ends lost 4 bases and 8 bases respectively, with 18 bases between them.

The chain has TRBV6-6 and TRBJ1-1; D not resolved. The CDR3 is 15 amino acids. Trimming left V 5 bases short and J 4 bases short, with 17 bases between. Germline lookup yields CDR1 MNHNY and CDR2 SVGAGI (reference sequence). CDR3 amino acids: CASSPSRWLGTEAFF. CDR3 sequence (DNA): TGTGCCAGCAGTCCTTCTAGGTGGTTGGGCACTGAAGCTTTCTTT.

The rearrangement joins TRBV4-2 to TRBJ2-1; D not resolved. V lost 1 base, J lost 8 bases, and 6 bases lay in between. The germline gives CDR1 LGHNA, CDR2 YNFKEQ. The CDR3 contains 12 residues. CDR3 protein: CASSQGTHEQFF. The CDR3 coding sequence is TGTGCCAGCAGCCAAGGGACCCATGAGCAGTTCTTC.

The count of this clone is one. The chain carries TRBV4-1 and TRBJ2-7; the match to TRBD2 covers 11 bases. The length of the CDR3 is 15 residues. Germline-derived CDR1 and CDR2 are MGHRA and YSYEKL. V shed 4 bases and J 3 bases; nucleotides not matched to a gene: 5. The chain's CDR3 is CASSPSTSGGYEQYF. CDR3 in DNA: TGCGCCAGCAGCCCAAGTACTAGCGGGGGCTACGAGCAGTACTTC.

The chain employs TRBV9 and TRBJ2-1; D possibly uses TRBD1 or TRBD2 (5 bases each). The CDR3 spans 14 residues. Trimming cost V 1 base and J 3 bases, with 8 bases left between them. Germline V gene data show CDR1 as SGDLS and CDR2 as YYNGEE. CDR3 loop: CASSVLGVYNEQFF. CDR3 sequence (DNA): TGTGCCAGCAGCGTATTGGGGGTCTACAATGAGCAGTTCTTC. Supplemented by reference TRBV9 and TRBJ2-1, the full variable domain reads DSGVTQTPKHLITATGQRVTLRCSPRSGDLSVYWYQQSLDQGLQFLIQYYNGEERAKGNILERFSAQQFPDLHSELNLSSLELGDSALYFCASSVLGVYNEQFFGPGTRLTVL.

V and J are TRBV6-6 and TRBJ1-1; D is unresolved. Between the trimmed V and J ends, which lost 2 bases and 5 bases, there was a span of 9 bases. The CDR3 covers 13 residues. The V gene's germline CDR1 is MNHNY and CDR2 SVGAGI (reference sequence). CDR3 coding DNA: TGTGCCAGCAGTTACCCCCAGCTAACTGAAGCTTTCTTT. Its protein product is CASSYPQLTEAFF.

The gene calls are TRBV27 and TRBJ2-7; D might be TRBD1 (6 bases). Trimming cost V 3 bases and J 10 bases, with 19 bases left between them. The germline V gene encodes CDR1 MNHEY and CDR2 SMNVEV (reference sequence). The CDR3 sequence is 14 residues long. Here the CDR3 DNA reads TGTGCCAGCAGTTTTGGGGGCGGCGGCCCCGATCAGTACTTC. It codes for CASSFGGGGPDQYF.

The chain combines TRBV5-5 with TRBJ2-7, with 7 bases identical to TRBD1. Germline CDR1 and CDR2: SGHKS and YYEKEE (reference sequence). V trimming: 4 bases; J trimming: 2 bases; junction bases outside the gene matches: 9. The CDR3 is 15 residues long. CDR3 in amino acids: CASSQETGTPYEQYF. CDR3 sequence (DNA): TGTGCCAGCAGCCAGGAGACAGGGACCCCCTACGAGCAGTACTTC.

This clone was recorded only once. The chain uses TRBV28 and TRBJ1-4, with D possibly TRBD1 on 5 matching bases. This CDR3 comprises 15 residues. V dropped 5 bases and J dropped 7 bases, with 17 bases sitting between them. In germline, CDR1 is MDHEN, CDR2 SYDVKM. CDR3: CASSLHRGGSEKLFF. CDR3 bases: TGTGCCAGCAGTCTCCATCGGGGGGGGAGTGAAAAACTGTTTTTT.

The V call is TRBV9, the J call TRBJ2-2, with D possibly TRBD2 on 6 matching bases. The CDR3 is made up of 17 amino acids. Germline CDR1 is SGDLS and CDR2 is YYNGEE. Deletions cut 1 base from V and 0 bases from J, with 13 bases between. CDR3 in amino acids: CASSVPVAGPNTGELFF. CDR3 bases: TGTGCCAGCAGCGTACCCGTGGCGGGGCCGAACACCGGGGAGCTGTTTTTT.

This sequence joins TRBV4-1 and TRBJ1-1; D uncertain. The CDR3 is 13 residues long. The V gene lost 5 bases and the J gene lost 5 bases, with 12 bases spanning the gap. From germline, CDR1 is MGHRA and CDR2 YSYEKL. This CDR3 is CASSNHMGTEAFF. In DNA, the CDR3 is TGCGCCAGCAGCAACCACATGGGGACTGAAGCTTTCTTT.

The chain employs TRBV6-5 and TRBJ2-7, with D possibly being TRBD1 (5 bases). CDR1 is MNHEY, CDR2 SVGAGI, per germline. The V end lost 8 bases, the J end lost 1 base, and 12 bases lay between the germline ends. This CDR3 has 13 amino acids. The DNA for the CDR3 is TGTGCCAGCTTAGGACATCAATCCTACGAGCAGTACTTC. The encoded protein is CASLGHQSYEQYF.

This clone turned up a few times. This rearrangement joins TRBV7-3 to TRBJ1-6, with D possibly TRBD1 on 6 matching bases. Deletions cut 5 bases from V and 4 bases from J, with 6 bases between. Germline V gene sequence: CDR1 SGHTA, CDR2 FQGTGA. The CDR3 contains 13 residues. The CDR3 nucleotides are TGTGCCAGCAGCCAGGGGTATAATTCACCCCTCCACTTT. Protein: CASSQGYNSPLHF.